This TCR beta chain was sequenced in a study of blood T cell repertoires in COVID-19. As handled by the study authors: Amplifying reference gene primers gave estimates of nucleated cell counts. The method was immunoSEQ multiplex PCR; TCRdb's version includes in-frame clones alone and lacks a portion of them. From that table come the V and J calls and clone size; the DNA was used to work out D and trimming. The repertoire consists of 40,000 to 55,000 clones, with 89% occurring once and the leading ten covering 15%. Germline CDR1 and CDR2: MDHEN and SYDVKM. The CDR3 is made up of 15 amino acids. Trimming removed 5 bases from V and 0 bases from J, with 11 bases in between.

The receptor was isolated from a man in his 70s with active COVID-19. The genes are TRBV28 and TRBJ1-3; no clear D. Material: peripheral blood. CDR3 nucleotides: TGTGCCAGCAGTGTCAACACGCACTCTGGAAACACCATATATTTT. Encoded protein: CASSVNTHSGNTIYF.